These 13 T cell receptor beta chains were sequenced from one sample in a study of post-analysis software for immune sequencing data. For these receptors, no antigen is known. Study-level findings and limits: Four or five TRBV segments occurring more often in patients than controls included TRBV5-6, TRBV5-1 and TRBV20-1.

TCR beta libraries were prepared from cDNA with unique molecular identifiers. TCRdb passed the PCR reads through MiXCR, listing each CDR3 protein once. The sample yields roughly 800,000 distinct CDR3 sequences, around 27% seen once. Sequencing was carried out using blood. The receptor source for this set is a girl aged 5 to 17 with multiple sclerosis.

The V gene is TRBV6-2 or TRBV6-3, the J gene TRBJ2-7; 7 bases are a match to TRBD1. V lost 6 bases and J lost 5; bases outside the gene matches: 10. CDR3 length: 14 amino acids. Germline V gives CDR1 MNHEY, CDR2 SVGEGT. DNA of the CDR3: TGTGCCAGCAGGGATCCGGGACAGTTCGACGAGCAGTACTTC. Its protein is CASRDPGQFDEQYF.

This clonotype has just a few counts. This rearrangement joins TRBV19 to TRBJ2-7; TRBD2 matches at 7 bases. The J call could be wrong; TRBJ2-5 is a better fit for the DNA end. CDR1 is LNHDA, CDR2 SQIVND, per germline (reference sequence). CDR3 size: 15 residues. CDR3 protein: CASSMDGLGRETQYF. The CDR3 DNA reads as TGTGCCAGTAGTATGGATGGACTAGGACGGGAGACCCAGTACTTC.

This chain connects TRBV5-1 to TRBJ2-1; tentatively, D is TRBD2 (5 bases). The germline V and J ends were trimmed by 1 base and 5 bases, with 7 bases remaining between them. The CDR3 totals 13 residues. Germline loops: CDR1 SGHRS, CDR2 YFSETQ. The CDR3 loop reads CASSLLGDNEQFF. The CDR3 DNA sequence: TGCGCCAGCAGCTTGCTCGGGGACAATGAGCAGTTCTTC.

The V call is TRBV28, the J call TRBJ2-7, with no clear D. The assigned J gene may be wrong: the sequence end matches TRBJ2-5 better. This CDR3 is built from 12 residues. Germline V gene data show CDR1 as MDHEN and CDR2 as SYDVKM. In DNA form, the CDR3 reads TGTGCCAGCCATGGACCATTTGGGACCCAGTACTTC. It specifies CASHGPFGTQYF.

This clonotype has more than one count but fewer than ten. Here the CDR3 reads CASSSQRPLVPEAFF. CDR3 DNA sequence: TGTGCCAGCAGTTCACAACGACCCCTTGTCCCTGAAGCTTTCTTT. The rearrangement joins TRBV6-5 to TRBJ1-1; the D is unclear. Germline values: CDR1 MNHEY, CDR2 SVGAGI. The CDR3 totals 15 residues. The V end was cut by 4 bases, the J end by 6 bases, with 18 bases between.

The chain is built from TRBV29-1 and TRBJ2-1; D uncertain. The CDR3 loop spans 13 amino acids. V lost 8 bases and J 2 bases, leaving 13 bases between the germline ends. Per the germline V gene, CDR1 is SQVTM and CDR2 is ANQGSEA. The CDR3 bases are TGCAGCACAGCAGAGGTTGCCTACAATGAGCAGTTCTTC. Its protein is CSTAEVAYNEQFF.

This clonotype occurred a few times. The J gene is TRBJ2-1, the V gene TRBV2; possibly TRBD1 or TRBD2 for D (6 bases each). The germline V gene encodes CDR1 SNHLY and CDR2 FYNNEI. Trimming pared 9 bases from V and 6 bases from J, leaving 18 bases between. This CDR3 has 14 amino acids. CDR3 sequence: CARGLPGQINEQFF. The CDR3 bases are TGTGCCAGGGGACTCCCCGGACAGATCAATGAGCAGTTCTTC.

The chain carries TRBV4-3 and TRBJ2-3; 9 bases are a match to TRBD1. V gave up 0 bases and J gave up 8 bases; unmatched junction bases: 6. Germline lookup yields CDR1 LGHNA and CDR2 YSLEER. This CDR3 is 15 amino acids long. CDR3 sequence reads: CASSQDIQGAGTQYF. The CDR3 DNA sequence: TGCGCCAGCAGCCAAGATATACAGGGGGCGGGTACGCAGTATTTT.

A few counts support this clonotype. V usage is TRBV5-5 and J usage is TRBJ1-1; maybe TRBD1 (5 bases). Between the trimmed V and J ends, which lost 8 bases and 0 bases, there was a span of 14 bases. The CDR3 spans 14 residues. Germline values: CDR1 SGHKS, CDR2 YYEKEE (reference sequence). CDR3 sequence (DNA): TGTGCCAGTCGCGACAGCCTTCTGAACACTGAAGCTTTCTTT. As protein: CASRDSLLNTEAFF.

J is TRBJ2-1 and V is TRBV11-3; D tentatively reads TRBD1 or TRBD2 (5 bases each). The CDR3 loop spans 15 amino acids. The ends were cut back, 5 bases at V and 5 bases at J, with 16 bases in the middle. Germline values: CDR1 SGHNT, CDR2 YENEEA. The CDR3 DNA reads TGTGCCAGCAGCCTCGGGGCGCCCCGGAACAATGAGCAGTTCTTC. Translation gives CASSLGAPRNNEQFF.

V is TRBV5-6 and J is TRBJ2-1; D might be TRBD1 or TRBD2, each matching 6 bases. CDR1 SGHDT and CDR2 YYEEEE come from the germline V gene. V was pared by 10 bases and J by 0 bases, with 17 bases between. The length of the CDR3 is 15 residues. CDR3 sequence: CAVHRDGSSYNEQFF. For the CDR3, the DNA is TGTGCCGTACACAGGGACGGGAGCTCCTACAATGAGCAGTTCTTC.

This clonotype was detected a few times. The J gene is TRBJ1-2, the V gene TRBV7-8; TRBD1 agrees at 11 bases. The junction had 4 bases not matched to a gene; V was cut back by 2 bases and J by 2 bases. This CDR3 has 16 residues. The germline gives CDR1 SGHVS, CDR2 FQNEAQ. The CDR3 is CASSLRTGGGNYGYTF. The CDR3 DNA sequence: TGTGCCAGCAGCTTACGGACAGGGGGCGGGAACTATGGCTACACCTTC.

This clonotype appeared a few times. This chain uses TRBV20-1 with TRBJ2-5, with 8 nucleotides matching TRBD2. J gave up 5 bases and V 6 bases, and 8 bases lay outside the gene matches. This CDR3 contains 13 residues. Germline CDR1 DFQATT, CDR2 SNEGSKA (reference sequence). Written as DNA, the CDR3 is TGCAGTGCAGGAGGACTAGCCGAGGAGACCCAGTACTTC. Translation: CSAGGLAEETQYF.